These T cell receptor beta chains were read from a single sample in a study of blood T cell repertoires in COVID-19. Repertoires were generated with immunoSEQ multiplex PCR, while TCRdb's copy carries only in-frame clones and drops some. The sample includes tens of thousands of clones, roughly 80% of them seen just once. The sample was peripheral blood. All receptors derive from a woman aged 55-70 years with acute or convalescent COVID-19. Both conserved end residues are part of each CDR3. A D gene is named only where the DNA matches it firmly. Clone size appears in some rows only: once, few, many, or a class for an expanded clone.

cdr3_nt: TGTGCTAGTGGTCCGGGACAGGGGTCCACTGAAGCTTTCTTT
cdr3_aa: CASGPGQGSTEAFF
v_call: TRBV12-5
d_call: TRBD1
clone_size: .
j_call: TRBJ1-1

cdr3_nt: TGTGCCAGCAGTCCGGCCGCTAGACGTCAGGGGGTAAATGGCTACACCTTC
cdr3_aa: CASSPAARRQGVNGYTF
v_call: TRBV27
d_call: TRBD1
clone_size: once
j_call: TRBJ1-2

cdr3_nt: TGCGCCAGCAGCCGCATGGACAGGCCCATGAACACTGAAGCTTTCTTT
cdr3_aa: CASSRMDRPMNTEAFF
v_call: TRBV5-1
d_call: TRBD1
clone_size: few
j_call: TRBJ1-1

cdr3_nt: TGCGCCAGCAGCCAAGTAGGGGTTGGGAATTCACCCCTCCACTTT
cdr3_aa: CASSQVGVGNSPLHF
v_call: TRBV4-1
d_call: .
clone_size: .
j_call: TRBJ1-6

cdr3_nt: TGTGCCAGCAGCTTAGGGCGGCTGAACACTGAAGCTTTCTTT
cdr3_aa: CASSLGRLNTEAFF
v_call: TRBV7-9
d_call: .
clone_size: .
j_call: TRBJ1-1

cdr3_nt: TGCAGTGCTAGACAGGTGGAAGCTTTCTTT
cdr3_aa: CSARQVEAFF
v_call: TRBV20-1
d_call: .
clone_size: .
j_call: TRBJ1-1

cdr3_nt: TGTGCCAGCAGCTTAGGGGGAGGGGGCACTGAAGCTTTCTTT
cdr3_aa: CASSLGGGGTEAFF
v_call: TRBV11-2
d_call: .
clone_size: .
j_call: TRBJ1-1

cdr3_nt: TGTGCCAGCAGCTTGAAAGGGGATGGAAACACCATATATTTT
cdr3_aa: CASSLKGDGNTIYF
v_call: TRBV5-4
d_call: .
clone_size: once
j_call: TRBJ1-3

cdr3_nt: TGTGCCAGCAGCCTTTTACTCCGAGAGACCCAGTACTTC
cdr3_aa: CASSLLLRETQYF
v_call: TRBV7-6
d_call: .
clone_size: .
j_call: TRBJ2-5

cdr3_nt: TGTGCCAGCAGCGTAGCGAACAGTCAAGGTTTCTATGGCTACACCTTC
cdr3_aa: CASSVANSQGFYGYTF
v_call: TRBV9
d_call: .
clone_size: .
j_call: TRBJ1-2

cdr3_nt: TGTGCCAGCTCACCACCGCACAATAACTATGGCTACACCTTC
cdr3_aa: CASSPPHNNYGYTF
v_call: TRBV18
d_call: .
clone_size: few
j_call: TRBJ1-2

cdr3_nt: TGTGCCACCAGTGACGCGGGACGTGAAGCTTTCTTT
cdr3_aa: CATSDAGREAFF
v_call: TRBV24-1
d_call: .
clone_size: .
j_call: TRBJ1-1

cdr3_nt: TGCGCCAGCAGCTCACAGGGTTCCGGCACTGAAGCTTTCTTT
cdr3_aa: CASSSQGSGTEAFF
v_call: TRBV5-1
d_call: .
clone_size: .
j_call: TRBJ1-1

cdr3_nt: TGTGCCAGCAGCTCCCGACAGGTAGACCATGAGCAGTTCTTC
cdr3_aa: CASSSRQVDHEQFF
v_call: TRBV11-3
d_call: .
clone_size: .
j_call: TRBJ2-1

cdr3_nt: TGTGCCAGCAGCTTAAGGGGACAGGGCGGTGGGGATACGCAGTATTTT
cdr3_aa: CASSLRGQGGGDTQYF
v_call: TRBV7-3
d_call: TRBD1
clone_size: .
j_call: TRBJ2-3

cdr3_nt: TGCGCCAGCAGCCAGGACCCCCGGGGGTTAAGTGGCTACACCTTC
cdr3_aa: CASSQDPRGLSGYTF
v_call: TRBV4-1
d_call: .
clone_size: .
j_call: TRBJ1-2

cdr3_nt: TGTGCCAGCAGAGGGTCAAGGGGGAGCAATCAGCCCCAGCATTTT
cdr3_aa: CASRGSRGSNQPQHF
v_call: TRBV6-5
d_call: .
clone_size: .
j_call: TRBJ1-5

cdr3_nt: TGTGCCAGTAAGGACAGGCTATCAGCTAACTATGGCTACACCTTC
cdr3_aa: CASKDRLSANYGYTF
v_call: TRBV19
d_call: TRBD1
clone_size: once
j_call: TRBJ1-2